Listed below are T cell receptor beta chains from one sample, sequenced in a study of T cell responses to AZD1222 COVID-19 vaccine. TCRdb's table, derived via immunoSEQ multiplex PCR, lists solely in-frame clones and lacks some. This repertoire shows 130,000 or so clones, approximately 95% found once; its top ten account for around 0.9%. The starting material was peripheral blood, obtained on day 0 of MenACWY control vaccination. These receptors originate from an adult in good health. CDR3s include the opening cysteine and the closing phenylalanine or tryptophan. A D gene is named only where the DNA matches it firmly. The size of a clone is reported for some rows only, either as once, few or many, or as a class for expanded clones.

NA	TRBV2	NA	TRBJ1-2	TGTGCCAGCAGTGAAGTTTCAGGAAAATATGGCTACACCTTC	CASSEVSGKYGYTF
few	TRBV5-4	TRBD1	TRBJ1-2	TGTGCCAGCAGCTTGGGGGGGACAGGGTTCTATGGCTACACCTTC	CASSLGGTGFYGYTF
NA	TRBV7-3	NA	TRBJ2-3	TGTGCCAGCAGCCCTACCCAGGGTGGTACGCAGTATTTT	CASSPTQGGTQYF
NA	TRBV7-9	NA	TRBJ2-3	TGTGCCAGCAGCTTAATGGGGGGCACAGATACGCAGTATTTT	CASSLMGGTDTQYF
NA	TRBV11-1	TRBD1	TRBJ1-2	TGTGCCAGCAGCCCCAGGGGGTTCGGTGGCTACACCTTC	CASSPRGFGGYTF
NA	TRBV7-3	NA	TRBJ2-1	TGTGCCAGCAGCTTAGGGGGAGAGCAGTTCTTC	CASSLGGEQFF
NA	TRBV27	NA	TRBJ2-1	TGTGCCAGCACCCTATCCCGGGGCAATGAGCAGTTCTTC	CASTLSRGNEQFF
NA	TRBV6-6	NA	TRBJ1-4	TGTGCCAGCAGTTACGTGGGTGAAAAACTGTTTTTT	CASSYVGEKLFF
NA	TRBV19	TRBD2	TRBJ2-7	TGTGCCAGTAGTATTGGGCGGGAGCCCTACGAGCAGTACTTC	CASSIGREPYEQYF
NA	TRBV29-1	TRBD2	TRBJ2-1	TGCAGCCCCCCAGGGGTAGCGGGGAATGAGCAGTTCTTC	CSPPGVAGNEQFF
NA	TRBV6-4	NA	TRBJ2-3	TGTGCCAGCAGTGCAAGAGGGGATAAAGATACGCAGTATTTT	CASSARGDKDTQYF
NA	TRBV7-9	NA	TRBJ1-1	TGTGCCAGCAGCTCCTCGGGGGGGCAAGACACTGAAGCTTTCTTT	CASSSSGGQDTEAFF
NA	TRBV12-5	TRBD1	TRBJ1-5	TGTGCTAGTGGTCCCCCGGGACAGGGCGTTTTCGGTCAGCCCCAGCATTTT	CASGPPGQGVFGQPQHF
NA	TRBV24-1	TRBD2	TRBJ2-1	TGTGCCACCAGTGGTGGGACTAGCGGGAGGGCCAACAATGAGCAGTTCTTC	CATSGGTSGRANNEQFF
NA	TRBV19	TRBD1	TRBJ1-2	TGTGCCAGTACCCAGGGACAGGGGGACTTGTATGGCTACACCTTC	CASTQGQGDLYGYTF
NA	TRBV6-1	NA	TRBJ1-1	TGTGCCAGCAGTGAACAGGGAGGCAACACTGAAGCTTTCTTT	CASSEQGGNTEAFF
once	TRBV3-1/TRBV3-2	NA	TRBJ2-1	TGTGCCAGCAGCCAAGGCGGGGAAGATGAGCAGTTCTTC	CASSQGGEDEQFF
NA	TRBV27	NA	TRBJ1-1	TGTGCCAGCAGTTTATCTGAGAACACTGAAGCTTTCTTT	CASSLSENTEAFF
once	TRBV7-9	NA	TRBJ1-1	TGTGCCAGCAGTAGACAGAACACTGAAGCTTTCTTT	CASSRQNTEAFF
NA	TRBV7-2	NA	TRBJ1-2	TGTGCCAGCAGCTCGGGGACGGCCCTAGACTATGGCTACACCTTC	CASSSGTALDYGYTF
NA	TRBV11-2	TRBD2	TRBJ2-1	TGTGCCAGCAGCTCCGGGACTAGCGGGAGAAATGAGCAGTTCTTC	CASSSGTSGRNEQFF
NA	TRBV13	NA	TRBJ2-2	TGTGCCAGCAGCCAGGCCGCGCCTGCGAACACCGGGGAGCTGTTTTTT	CASSQAAPANTGELFF
NA	TRBV16	TRBD1	TRBJ1-1	TGTGCCAGCAGCCCTGCGGGACAGATCTTGAACACTGAAGCTTTCTTT	CASSPAGQILNTEAFF
NA	TRBV9	TRBD1	TRBJ1-4	TGTGCCAGCAGCGCGGGGACAGGCGAGAATGAAAAACTGTTTTTT	CASSAGTGENEKLFF
NA	TRBV4-2	NA	TRBJ1-2	TGTGCCAGCAGCCAAGACAGAGCGTACACCTTC	CASSQDRAYTF
NA	TRBV2	NA	TRBJ2-1	TGTGCCAGCGGACTCCTCGACAATGAGCAGTTCTTC	CASGLLDNEQFF
NA	TRBV5-1	NA	TRBJ1-1	TGCGCCAGCAGCTTGGAGAGGCTTGGGGACGAAGCTTTCTTT	CASSLERLGDEAFF
NA	TRBV4-3	NA	TRBJ1-2	TGCGCCAGCAGCCACACATCCCGGGGCCGCGCATCTAAGGGCTACACCTTC	CASSHTSRGRASKGYTF
NA	TRBV18	TRBD1	TRBJ1-1	TGTGCCAGCTCACCGGACAGGCTGAACACTGAAGCTTTCTTT	CASSPDRLNTEAFF
NA	TRBV6-2/TRBV6-3	NA	TRBJ1-2	TGTGCCAGCAGTCGTCGGACGAGAACTGGGACGGGCTACACCTTC	CASSRRTRTGTGYTF
NA	TRBV5-1	TRBD1	TRBJ2-3	TGCGCCAGCAGCGGGGGACAGGGGTTAGATACGCAGTATTTT	CASSGGQGLDTQYF
NA	TRBV7-2	TRBD1	TRBJ1-6	TGTGCCAGCAGCTCCGGGACAGGGACCAATTCACCCCTCCACTTT	CASSSGTGTNSPLHF
NA	TRBV11-2	NA	TRBJ1-6	TGTGCCAGCAACGGACGGGGACCCAGTTCACCCCTCCACTTT	CASNGRGPSSPLHF
NA	TRBV27	NA	TRBJ1-4	TGTGCCAGCAGTTTGTCTTTTTGGGGGGTAGGGGAAAAACTGTTTTTT	CASSLSFWGVGEKLFF
NA	TRBV18	NA	TRBJ2-7	TGTGCCAGCCGCCCCAGCGACTACTCCTACGAGCAGTACTTC	CASRPSDYSYEQYF
NA	TRBV18	NA	TRBJ1-2	TGTGCCAGCTCACCAGAACAGGACCGTGGCTACACCTTC	CASSPEQDRGYTF
NA	TRBV19	NA	TRBJ1-1	TGTGCCAGTAGTATAGGGCGGGGGGACTTGAACACTGAAGCTTTCTTT	CASSIGRGDLNTEAFF
NA	TRBV9	NA	TRBJ1-1	TGTGCCAGCAGCGTAGAGCCCGCCGGGGCTGAAGCTTTCTTT	CASSVEPAGAEAFF
NA	TRBV11-2	NA	TRBJ2-7	TGTGCCAGCAGCGCAAGTCTAGGCTACGAGCAGTACTTC	CASSASLGYEQYF
NA	TRBV25-1	NA	TRBJ2-7	TGTGCCAGCAGTGATGTTAGCCAGAGCTCCTACGAGCAGTACTTC	CASSDVSQSSYEQYF
NA	TRBV3-1/TRBV3-2	TRBD2	TRBJ2-7	TGTGCCAGCAGCCAAGTAGGGTTAGCGGGAGGGCCAATCCACGAGCAGTACTTC	CASSQVGLAGGPIHEQYF
once	TRBV2	NA	TRBJ1-2	TGTGCCAGCAGTGATGATCGGCCGGAAAACACCTTC	CASSDDRPENTF
NA	TRBV5-1	TRBD1	TRBJ2-7	TGCGCCAGCAGCTCGGGACAGGGGGCCGACGAGCAGTACTTC	CASSSGQGADEQYF
NA	TRBV25-1	TRBD1	TRBJ2-7	TGTGCCAGCAGTGATCCCAGGGGGCTGGACGAGCAGTACTTC	CASSDPRGLDEQYF
NA	TRBV6-5	TRBD2	TRBJ2-3	TGTGCCAGCAGTACTAGCGGGGGGACAGATACGCAGTATTTT	CASSTSGGTDTQYF
NA	TRBV5-6	NA	TRBJ1-2	TGTGCCAGCAGCGCCGGACAGAACTACTATGGCTACACCTTC	CASSAGQNYYGYTF
NA	TRBV5-6	NA	TRBJ1-2	TGTGCCAGCAGCTTGGTACGACGGTCCCCCAGCTACACCTTC	CASSLVRRSPSYTF
NA	TRBV2	TRBD1	TRBJ2-6	TGTGCCAGCAGTGGACTGACAGGGGCTGGGGCCAACGTCCTGACTTTC	CASSGLTGAGANVLTF
few	TRBV19	NA	TRBJ1-1	TGTGCCAGTAGTCGCCGACTGACCTTAACGGGCAGGAACACTGAAGCTTTCTTT	CASSRRLTLTGRNTEAFF
NA	TRBV5-1	TRBD1	TRBJ1-1	TGCGCCAGCAGCTTCGGACAGGGGACTGAAGCTTTCTTT	CASSFGQGTEAFF
NA	TRBV2	NA	TRBJ1-4	TGTGCCACCTCCCGATCCCCGGGTCAGAGTGAAAAACTGTTTTTT	CATSRSPGQSEKLFF
NA	TRBV6-2/TRBV6-3	TRBD1	TRBJ1-2	TGTGCCAGCAGCAAATCAGTATATCGGACAGGGAATGGCTACACCTTC	CASSKSVYRTGNGYTF
NA	TRBV6-2/TRBV6-3	TRBD1	TRBJ2-3	TGTGCCAGCAGTTTGGGGACAGCCACAGATACGCAGTATTTT	CASSLGTATDTQYF
NA	TRBV3-1/TRBV3-2	NA	TRBJ2-5	TGTGCCAGCAGCCAAGGGGCCCAGGCGACCCAGTACTTC	CASSQGAQATQYF